What follows describes a single T cell receptor beta chain. In its sample, this clonotype was seen a few times. Its cognate antigen has yet to be identified. Per-base qualities were not stored, and no clone one base away is much larger. V lost 7 bases and J lost 8 bases; the stretch between them is 12 bases long. Via the germline V gene, CDR1 is SNHLY and CDR2 FYNNEI. There are 12 amino acids in the CDR3, from cysteine to phenylalanine inclusive. Only CDR3 DNA is held: 36 bases, read in frame from base 1. TCR beta VDJ combination and CDR3 sequence profiling used genomic DNA as the template. An Illumina HiSeq 2000 was used for TCR repertoire sequencing. In the original analysis: TRBV/TRBJ rearrangement plots, CDR3 size and DJ length profiles, and Simpson's diversity index were used to evaluate the repertoires. The most abundant DNA sequence in the deep sequencing data was taken as the immunodominant clone. CDR3 amino acid sequences were screened for sharing across subjects and were compared with published repertoires and the VDJdb database. In TCRdb, the public reads were trimmed at Q25 with fastp and aligned with MiXCR, with productive beta chains retained. Entries are consolidated by CDR3 protein sequence, retaining the most common genes and DNA. The V and J calls come from TCRdb's annotation, not from the publication. The sample has 15,000 to 25,000 distinct CDR3 sequences on record, almost 40% of them singletons. The ten largest clones represent approximately 89% of the sample.

Expansion of CD8+CD57+ cells had been shown by flow cytometry in the patients chosen for sequencing. For 2 of the 12 patients, enough cells were available to additionally sequence CD8+CD57+ effector memory cells. Every patient had severe acquired aplastic anemia, diagnosed using the International Study of Aplastic Anemia and Agranulocytosis and Camitta criteria. At the time blood was sampled, none of the patients had received any therapy. CD8+CD57+ cells were enriched with beads, and a mean of roughly 1.6 ug of DNA was obtained. The study deep-sequenced TCR repertoires of sorted CD4+ and CD8+ blood T cells from severe aplastic anemia patients and healthy subjects. Patients were enrolled under clinicaltrials.gov protocols 00001620, 01623167, 00001397, 00071045, 00081523 and 00961064 in the USA. Ficoll-Paque density gradient centrifugation was used to isolate peripheral blood mononuclear cells. The sample is drawn from a study of CD8+CD57+ T cells in acquired aplastic anemia (dated by TCRdb to 2017 to 2018). Regarding the complete study: CD8+CD57+ expansion was defined as a frequency above the mean frequency observed in healthy subjects. Broader findings and caveats from the paper: Although some 28 CD8+ CDR3 sequences were shared by patients and controls, these sequences appeared highly expressed in patients and within the immunodominant clones of patients. In patients, decreased diversity was observed in CD8+CD57+ cells compared with total CD4+ and CD8+ cell pools. CD8+ Simpson's diversity did not differ significantly between patients and healthy controls (P=0.060).

The rearranged chain carries TRBV2 and TRBJ1-5, with the identity of the D gene unclear. The specimen sequenced was CD8+CD57+ T cells sorted from PBMCs. The cell subset or site label here, explained by the study, means: bead-enriched CD8+CD57+ effector memory T cells from SAA patients. The sequence derives from a human donor with aplastic anemia. CDR3 loop: CASKTANKPQHF. The nucleotide sequence reads TGTGCCAGCAAGACTGCTAATAAGCCCCAGCATTTT.